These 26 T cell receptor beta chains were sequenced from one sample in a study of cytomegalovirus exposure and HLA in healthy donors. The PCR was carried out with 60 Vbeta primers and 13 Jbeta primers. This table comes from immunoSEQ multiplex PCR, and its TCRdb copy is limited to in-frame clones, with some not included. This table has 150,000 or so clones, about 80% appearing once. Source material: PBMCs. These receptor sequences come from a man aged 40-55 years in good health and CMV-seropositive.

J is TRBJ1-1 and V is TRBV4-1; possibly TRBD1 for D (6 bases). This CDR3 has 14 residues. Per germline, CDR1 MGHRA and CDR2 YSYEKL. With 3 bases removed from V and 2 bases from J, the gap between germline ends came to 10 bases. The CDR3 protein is CASSQLGHNTEAFF. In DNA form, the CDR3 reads TGCGCCAGCAGCCAGCTGGGACATAACACTGAAGCTTTCTTT.

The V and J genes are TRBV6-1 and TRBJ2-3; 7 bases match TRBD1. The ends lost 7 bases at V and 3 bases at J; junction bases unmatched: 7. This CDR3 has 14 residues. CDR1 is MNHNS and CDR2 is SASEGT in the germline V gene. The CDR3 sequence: CASILGGSTDTQYF. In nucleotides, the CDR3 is TGTGCCAGCATCCTAGGGGGCTCGACAGATACGCAGTATTTT.

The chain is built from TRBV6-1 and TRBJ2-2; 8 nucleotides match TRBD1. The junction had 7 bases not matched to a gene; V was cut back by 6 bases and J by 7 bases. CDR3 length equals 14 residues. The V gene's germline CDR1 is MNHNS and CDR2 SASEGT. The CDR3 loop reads CASSLDRGYGELFF. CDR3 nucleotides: TGTGCCAGCAGCCTCGACAGGGGATACGGGGAGCTGTTTTTT.

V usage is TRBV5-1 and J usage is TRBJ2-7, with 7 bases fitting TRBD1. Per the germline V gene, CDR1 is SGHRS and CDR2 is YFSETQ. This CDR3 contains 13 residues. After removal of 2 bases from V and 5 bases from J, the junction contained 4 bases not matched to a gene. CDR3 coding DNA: TGCGCCAGCAGCTTAAGGGGGCGGGACGAGCAGTACTTC. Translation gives CASSLRGRDEQYF.

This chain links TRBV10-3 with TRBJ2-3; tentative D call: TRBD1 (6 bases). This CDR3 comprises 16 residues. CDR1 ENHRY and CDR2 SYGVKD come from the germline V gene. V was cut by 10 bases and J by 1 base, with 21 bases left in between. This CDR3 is CATIRSGDKGTDTQYF. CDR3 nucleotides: TGTGCCACGATCAGATCCGGGGACAAGGGCACAGATACGCAGTATTTT.

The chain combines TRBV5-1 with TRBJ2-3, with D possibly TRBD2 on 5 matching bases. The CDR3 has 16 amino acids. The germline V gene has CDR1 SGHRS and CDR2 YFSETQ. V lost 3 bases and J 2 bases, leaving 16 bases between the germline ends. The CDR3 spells CASSSGIGFLTDTQYF. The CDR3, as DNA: TGCGCCAGCAGCTCCGGGATCGGGTTTCTCACAGATACGCAGTATTTT.

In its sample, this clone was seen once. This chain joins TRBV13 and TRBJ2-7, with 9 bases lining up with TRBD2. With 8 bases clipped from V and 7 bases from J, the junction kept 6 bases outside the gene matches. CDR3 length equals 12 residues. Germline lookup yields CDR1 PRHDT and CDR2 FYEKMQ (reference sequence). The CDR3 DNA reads TGTGCCAGCTCTTCTCTAGCGGGAGAGCAGTACTTC. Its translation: CASSSLAGEQYF. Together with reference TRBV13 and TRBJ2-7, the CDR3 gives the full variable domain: AAGVIQSPRHLIKEKRETATLKCYPIPRHDTVYWYQQGPGQDPQFLISFYEKMQSDKGSIPDRFSAQQFSDYHSELNMSSLELGDSALYFCASSSLAGEQYFGPGTRLTVT.

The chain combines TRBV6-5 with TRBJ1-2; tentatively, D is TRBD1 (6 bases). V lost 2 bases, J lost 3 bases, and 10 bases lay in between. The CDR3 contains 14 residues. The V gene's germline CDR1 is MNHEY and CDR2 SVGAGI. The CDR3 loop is CASSYLAGDYGYTF. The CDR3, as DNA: TGTGCCAGCAGTTACCTCGCAGGGGACTATGGCTACACCTTC.

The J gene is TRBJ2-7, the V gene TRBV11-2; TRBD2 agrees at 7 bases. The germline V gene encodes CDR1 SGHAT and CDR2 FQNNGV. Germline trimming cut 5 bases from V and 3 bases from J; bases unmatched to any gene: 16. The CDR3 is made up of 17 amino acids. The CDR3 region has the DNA TGTGCCAGCAGCCTCATGGCGGGGACTACCTCTTTCTACGAGCAGTACTTC. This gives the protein CASSLMAGTTSFYEQYF.

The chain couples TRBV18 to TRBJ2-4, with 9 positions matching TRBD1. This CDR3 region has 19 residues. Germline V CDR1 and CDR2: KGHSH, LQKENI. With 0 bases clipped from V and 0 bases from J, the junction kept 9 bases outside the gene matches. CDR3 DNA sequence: TGTGCCAGCTCACCACCACAGGGGGCCATTGAGGGAGCCAAAAACATTCAGTACTTC. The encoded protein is CASSPPQGAIEGAKNIQYF.

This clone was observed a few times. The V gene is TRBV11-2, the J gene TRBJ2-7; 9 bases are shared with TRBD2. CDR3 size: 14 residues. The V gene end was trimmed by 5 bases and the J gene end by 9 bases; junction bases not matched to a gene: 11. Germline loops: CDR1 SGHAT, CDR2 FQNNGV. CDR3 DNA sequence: TGTGCCAGCAGCCAGACGACTAGCGGTAGTGGGCAGTACTTC. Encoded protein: CASSQTTSGSGQYF.

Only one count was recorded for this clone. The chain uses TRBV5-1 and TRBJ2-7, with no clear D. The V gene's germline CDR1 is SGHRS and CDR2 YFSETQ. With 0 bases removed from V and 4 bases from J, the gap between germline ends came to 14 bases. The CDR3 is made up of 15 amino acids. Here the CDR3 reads CASSLALAVGYEQYF. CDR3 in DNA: TGCGCCAGCAGCTTGGCCTTGGCGGTTGGATACGAGCAGTACTTC.

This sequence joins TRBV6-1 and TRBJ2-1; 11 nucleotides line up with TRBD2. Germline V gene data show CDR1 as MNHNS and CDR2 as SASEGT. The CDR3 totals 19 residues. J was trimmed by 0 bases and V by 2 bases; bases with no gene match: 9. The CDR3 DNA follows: TGTGCCAGCAGTGAATTTTCCGGGACTAGCGGCAGCTCCTACAATGAGCAGTTCTTC. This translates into CASSEFSGTSGSSYNEQFF.

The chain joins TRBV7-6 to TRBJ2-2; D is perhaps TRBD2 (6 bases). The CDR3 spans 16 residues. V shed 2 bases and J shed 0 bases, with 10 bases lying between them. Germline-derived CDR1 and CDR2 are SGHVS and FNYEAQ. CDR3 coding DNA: TGTGCCAGCAGCTTACAGGAGGGCGCGAACACCGGGGAGCTGTTTTTT. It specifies CASSLQEGANTGELFF.

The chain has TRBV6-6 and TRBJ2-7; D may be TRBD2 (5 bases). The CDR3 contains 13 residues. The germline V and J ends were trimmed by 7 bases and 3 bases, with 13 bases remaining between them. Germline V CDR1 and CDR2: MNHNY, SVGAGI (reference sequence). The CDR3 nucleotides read TGTGCCAGCACAATTAGAGGAGGCTACGAGCAGTACTTC. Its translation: CASTIRGGYEQYF.

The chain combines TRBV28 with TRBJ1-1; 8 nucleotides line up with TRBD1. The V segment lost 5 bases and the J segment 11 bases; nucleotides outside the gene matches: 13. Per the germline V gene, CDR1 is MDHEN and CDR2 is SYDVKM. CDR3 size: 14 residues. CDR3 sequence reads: CASSTYPRQGRAFF. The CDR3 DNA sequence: TGTGCCAGCAGTACCTACCCCCGACAGGGGCGGGCTTTCTTT.

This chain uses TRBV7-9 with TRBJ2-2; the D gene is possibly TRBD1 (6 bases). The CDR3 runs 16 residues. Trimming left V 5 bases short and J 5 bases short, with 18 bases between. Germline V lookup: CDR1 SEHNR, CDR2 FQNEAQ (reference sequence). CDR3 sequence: CASSPSGQLGTGELFF. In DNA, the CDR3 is TGTGCCAGCAGCCCCTCCGGACAGCTAGGGACCGGGGAGCTGTTTTTT.

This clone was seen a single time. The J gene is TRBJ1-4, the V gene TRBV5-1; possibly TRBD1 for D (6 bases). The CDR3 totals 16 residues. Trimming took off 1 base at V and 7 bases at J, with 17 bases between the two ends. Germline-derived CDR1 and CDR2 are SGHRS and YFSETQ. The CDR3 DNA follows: TGCGCCAGCAGCTTGAGACCGCAGGGGTTGGGTGAAAAACTGTTTTTT. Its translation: CASSLRPQGLGEKLFF.

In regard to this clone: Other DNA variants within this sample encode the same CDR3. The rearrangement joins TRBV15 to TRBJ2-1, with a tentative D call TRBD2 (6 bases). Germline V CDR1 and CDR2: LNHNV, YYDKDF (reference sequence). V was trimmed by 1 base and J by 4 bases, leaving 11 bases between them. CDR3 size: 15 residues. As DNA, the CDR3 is TGTGCCACCAGCAGAGGACTAGGAGGTTACAATGAGCAGTTCTTC. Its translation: CATSRGLGGYNEQFF.

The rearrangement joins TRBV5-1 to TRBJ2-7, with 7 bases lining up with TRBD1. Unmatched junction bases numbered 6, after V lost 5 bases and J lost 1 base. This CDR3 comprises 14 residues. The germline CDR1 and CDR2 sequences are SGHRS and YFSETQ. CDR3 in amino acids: CASRAQGSSYEQYF. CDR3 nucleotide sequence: TGCGCCAGCAGGGCACAGGGGTCATCCTACGAGCAGTACTTC.

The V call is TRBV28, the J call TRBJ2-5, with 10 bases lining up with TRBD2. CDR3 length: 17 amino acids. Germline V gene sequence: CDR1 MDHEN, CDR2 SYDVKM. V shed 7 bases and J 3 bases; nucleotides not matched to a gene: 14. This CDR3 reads CASTVPTGLAGEETQYF. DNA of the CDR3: TGTGCCAGCACCGTCCCCACCGGGCTAGCGGGGGAAGAGACCCAGTACTTC.

The CDR3 here is CAISDAGRASYNEQFF. The CDR3 DNA is TGTGCCATCAGTGATGCGGGGCGGGCCTCCTACAATGAGCAGTTCTTC. The rearrangement joins TRBV10-3 to TRBJ2-1, with a possible D match to TRBD2 (6 bases). V was cut by 3 bases and J by 0 bases, with 12 bases left in between. The CDR3 totals 16 residues. CDR1 is ENHRY, CDR2 SYGVKD, per germline.

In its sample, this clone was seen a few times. The CDR3 sequence: CASQEGLAGNEQFF. CDR3 bases: TGCGCCAGTCAGGAGGGACTAGCGGGCAATGAGCAGTTCTTC. The gene calls are TRBV5-1 and TRBJ2-1; 12 bases are shared with TRBD2. V was clipped by 8 bases and J by 6 bases; unmatched bases: 6. This CDR3 spans 14 amino acids. The germline gives CDR1 SGHRS, CDR2 YFSETQ. Full variable domain (outside the CDR3, taken from reference TRBV5-1 and TRBJ2-1): KAGVTQTPRYLIKTRGQQVTLSCSPISGHRSVSWYQQTPGQGLQFLFEYFSETQRNKGNFPGRFSGRQFSNSRSEMNVSTLELGDSALYLCASQEGLAGNEQFFGPGTRLTVL.

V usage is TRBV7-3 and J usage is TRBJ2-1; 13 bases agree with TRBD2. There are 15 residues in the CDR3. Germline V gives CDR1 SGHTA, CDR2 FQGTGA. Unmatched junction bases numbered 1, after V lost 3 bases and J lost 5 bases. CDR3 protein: CASSLGLAGNNEQFF. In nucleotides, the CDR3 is TGTGCCAGCAGCTTGGGACTAGCGGGGAACAATGAGCAGTTCTTC.

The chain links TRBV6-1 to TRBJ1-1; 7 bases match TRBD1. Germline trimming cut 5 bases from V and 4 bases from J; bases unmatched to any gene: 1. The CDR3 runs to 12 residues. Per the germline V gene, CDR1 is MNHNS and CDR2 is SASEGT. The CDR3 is CASSPGGTEAFF. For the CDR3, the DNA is TGTGCCAGCAGTCCAGGGGGCACTGAAGCTTTCTTT.

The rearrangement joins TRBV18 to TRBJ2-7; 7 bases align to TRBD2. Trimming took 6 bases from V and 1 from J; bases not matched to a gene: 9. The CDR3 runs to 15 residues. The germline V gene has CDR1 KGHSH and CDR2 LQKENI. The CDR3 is CASSPRSGISYEQYF. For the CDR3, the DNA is TGTGCCAGCTCCCCTCGGAGCGGGATATCCTACGAGCAGTACTTC.